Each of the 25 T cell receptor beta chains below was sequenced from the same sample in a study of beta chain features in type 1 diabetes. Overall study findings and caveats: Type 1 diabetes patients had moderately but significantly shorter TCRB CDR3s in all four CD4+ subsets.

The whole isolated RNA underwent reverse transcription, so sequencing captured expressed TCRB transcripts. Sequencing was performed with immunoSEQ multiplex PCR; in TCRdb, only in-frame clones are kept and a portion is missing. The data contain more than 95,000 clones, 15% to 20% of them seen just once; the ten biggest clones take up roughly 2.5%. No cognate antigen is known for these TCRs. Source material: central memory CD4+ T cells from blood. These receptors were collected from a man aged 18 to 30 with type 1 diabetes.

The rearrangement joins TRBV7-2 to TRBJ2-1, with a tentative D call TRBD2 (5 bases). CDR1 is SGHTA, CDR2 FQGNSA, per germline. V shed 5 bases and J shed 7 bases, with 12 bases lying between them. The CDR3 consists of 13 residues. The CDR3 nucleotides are TGTGCCAGCAGCCCCGGCGGGCAGAATGAGCAGTTCTTC. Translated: CASSPGGQNEQFF. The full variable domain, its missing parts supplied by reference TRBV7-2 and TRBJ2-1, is GAGVSQSPSNKVTEKGKDVELRCDPISGHTALYWYRQSLGQGLEFLIYFQGNSAPDKSGLPSDRFSAERTGGSVSTLTIQRTQQEDSAVYLCASSPGGQNEQFFGPGTRLTVL.

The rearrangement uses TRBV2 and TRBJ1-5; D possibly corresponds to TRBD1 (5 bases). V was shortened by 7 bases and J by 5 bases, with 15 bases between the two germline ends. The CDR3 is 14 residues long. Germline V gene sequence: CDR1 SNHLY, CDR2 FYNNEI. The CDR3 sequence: CASNLRGADQPQHF. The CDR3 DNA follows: TGTGCCAGCAACCTTCGAGGGGCGGATCAGCCCCAGCATTTT.

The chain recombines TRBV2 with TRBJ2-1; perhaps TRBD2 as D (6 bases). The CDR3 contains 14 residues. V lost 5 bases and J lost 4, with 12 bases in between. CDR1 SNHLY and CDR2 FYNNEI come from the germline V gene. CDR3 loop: CASSSGPHYNEQFF. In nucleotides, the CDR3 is TGTGCCAGCAGTAGCGGGCCCCATTACAATGAGCAGTTCTTC.

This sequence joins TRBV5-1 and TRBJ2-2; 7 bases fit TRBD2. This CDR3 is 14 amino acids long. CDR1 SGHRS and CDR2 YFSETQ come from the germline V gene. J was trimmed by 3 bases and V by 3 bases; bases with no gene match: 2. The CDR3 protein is CASSSTSDTGELFF. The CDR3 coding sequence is TGCGCCAGCAGCTCTACTAGCGACACCGGGGAGCTGTTTTTT. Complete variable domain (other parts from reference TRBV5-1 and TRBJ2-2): KAGVTQTPRYLIKTRGQQVTLSCSPISGHRSVSWYQQTPGQGLQFLFEYFSETQRNKGNFPGRFSGRQFSNSRSEMNVSTLELGDSALYLCASSSTSDTGELFFGEGSRLTVL.

The CDR3: CASSSIGGGSYNEQFF. The CDR3 region has the DNA TGTGCCAGCAGTTCGATCGGGGGGGGCTCCTACAATGAGCAGTTCTTC. V usage is TRBV27 and J usage is TRBJ2-1, with TRBD2 matching 8 bases. Germline V gives CDR1 MNHEY, CDR2 SMNVEV (reference sequence). The CDR3 has 16 amino acids. V gave up 4 bases and J gave up 0 bases; unmatched junction bases: 5.

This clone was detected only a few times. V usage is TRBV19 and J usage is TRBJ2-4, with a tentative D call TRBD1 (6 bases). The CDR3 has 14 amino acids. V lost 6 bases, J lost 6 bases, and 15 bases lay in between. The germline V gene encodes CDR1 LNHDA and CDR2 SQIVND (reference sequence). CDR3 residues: CASRQTGERNIQYF. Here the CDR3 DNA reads TGTGCCAGTAGGCAGACAGGAGAGCGAAACATTCAGTACTTC.

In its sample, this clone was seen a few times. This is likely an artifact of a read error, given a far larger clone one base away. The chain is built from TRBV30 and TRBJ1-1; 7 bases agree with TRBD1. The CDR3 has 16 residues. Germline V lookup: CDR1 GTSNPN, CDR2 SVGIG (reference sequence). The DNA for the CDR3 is TGTGCCTGTAGTGTACTCGGGACAGTCTTTCAGACTGAAGCTTTCTTT. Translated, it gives CACSVLGTVFQTEAFF. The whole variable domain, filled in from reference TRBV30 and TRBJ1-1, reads SQTIHQWPATLVQPVGSPLSLECTVEGTSNPNLYWYRQAAGRGLQLLFYSVGIGQISSEVPQNLSASRPQDRQFILSSKKLLLSDSGFYLCACSVLGTVFQTEAFFGQGTRLTVV.

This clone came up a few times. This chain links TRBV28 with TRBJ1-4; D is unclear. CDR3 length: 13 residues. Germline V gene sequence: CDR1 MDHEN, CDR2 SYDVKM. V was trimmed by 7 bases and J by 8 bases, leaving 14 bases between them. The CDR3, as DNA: TGTGCCAGCAAGGGCCAATCGAGGGAAAAACTGTTTTTT. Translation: CASKGQSREKLFF.

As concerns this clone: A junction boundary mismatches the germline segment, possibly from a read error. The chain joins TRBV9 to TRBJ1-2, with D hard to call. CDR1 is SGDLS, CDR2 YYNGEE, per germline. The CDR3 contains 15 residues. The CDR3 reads CDSSVGRSSNYGYTF. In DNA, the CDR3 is TGTGACAGCAGCGTAGGCAGGAGTTCTAACTATGGCTACACCTTC.

The CDR3 DNA follows: TGTGCCAGCAGCCCCCGCCTCCAGTACAATGAGCAGTTCTTC. It is translated as CASSPRLQYNEQFF. This chain connects TRBV11-1 to TRBJ2-1; D is unresolved. The V end was cut by 5 bases, the J end by 4 bases, with 12 bases between. The CDR3 covers 14 residues. Germline V gene lookup returns CDR1 SGHAT and CDR2 FQDESV (reference sequence).

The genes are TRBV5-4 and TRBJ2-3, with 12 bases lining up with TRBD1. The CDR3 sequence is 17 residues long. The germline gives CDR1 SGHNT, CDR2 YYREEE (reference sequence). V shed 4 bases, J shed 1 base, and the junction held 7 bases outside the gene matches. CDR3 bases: TGTGCCAGCAGCAGGAGAAGGGACAGGGGGCGCACAGATACGCAGTATTTT. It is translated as CASSRRRDRGRTDTQYF. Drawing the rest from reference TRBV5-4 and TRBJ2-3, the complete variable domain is ETGVTQSPTHLIKTRGQQVTLRCSSQSGHNTVSWYQQALGQGPQFIFQYYREEENGRGNFPPRFSGLQFPNYSSELNVNALELDDSALYLCASSRRRDRGRTDTQYFGPGTRLTVL.

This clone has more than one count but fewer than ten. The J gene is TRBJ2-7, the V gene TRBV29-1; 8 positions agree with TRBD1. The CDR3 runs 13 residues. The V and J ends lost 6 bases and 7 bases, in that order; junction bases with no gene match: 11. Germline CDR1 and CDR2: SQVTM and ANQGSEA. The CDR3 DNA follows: TGCAGCGTCTTGCCGCAGGGGGCGTGGGAGCAGTACTTC. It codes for CSVLPQGAWEQYF.

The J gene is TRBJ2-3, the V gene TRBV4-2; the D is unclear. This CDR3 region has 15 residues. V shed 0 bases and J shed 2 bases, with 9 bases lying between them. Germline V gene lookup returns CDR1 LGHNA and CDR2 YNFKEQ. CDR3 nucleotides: TGTGCCAGCAGCCAAGATAAATTTGCCACAGATACGCAGTATTTT. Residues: CASSQDKFATDTQYF.

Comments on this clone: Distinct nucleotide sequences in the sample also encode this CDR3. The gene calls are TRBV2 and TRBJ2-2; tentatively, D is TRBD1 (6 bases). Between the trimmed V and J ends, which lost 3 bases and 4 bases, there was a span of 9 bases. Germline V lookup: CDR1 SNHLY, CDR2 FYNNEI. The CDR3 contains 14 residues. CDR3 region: CASSEAGATGELFF. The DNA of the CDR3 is TGTGCCAGCAGTGAGGCAGGGGCCACCGGGGAGCTGTTTTTT.

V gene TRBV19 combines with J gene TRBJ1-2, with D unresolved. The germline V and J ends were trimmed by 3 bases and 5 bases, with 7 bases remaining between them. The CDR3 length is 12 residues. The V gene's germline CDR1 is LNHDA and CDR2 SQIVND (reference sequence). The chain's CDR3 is CASSIRSYGYTF. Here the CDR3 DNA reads TGTGCCAGTAGTATTCGGTCATATGGCTACACCTTC.

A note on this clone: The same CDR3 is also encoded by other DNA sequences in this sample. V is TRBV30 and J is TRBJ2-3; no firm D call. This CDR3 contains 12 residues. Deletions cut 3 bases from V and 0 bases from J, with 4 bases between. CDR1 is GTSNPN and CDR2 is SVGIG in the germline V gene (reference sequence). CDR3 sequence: CAWRESTDTQYF. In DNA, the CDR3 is TGTGCCTGGAGGGAAAGCACAGATACGCAGTATTTT. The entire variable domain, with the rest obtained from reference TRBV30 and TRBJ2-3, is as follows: SQTIHQWPATLVQPVGSPLSLECTVEGTSNPNLYWYRQAAGRGLQLLFYSVGIGQISSEVPQNLSASRPQDRQFILSSKKLLLSDSGFYLCAWRESTDTQYFGPGTRLTVL.

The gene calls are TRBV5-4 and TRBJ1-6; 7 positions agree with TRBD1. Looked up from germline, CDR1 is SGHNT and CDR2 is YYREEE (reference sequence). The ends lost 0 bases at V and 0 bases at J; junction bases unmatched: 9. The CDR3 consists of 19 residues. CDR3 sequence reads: CASSLDGTATSSYNSPLHF. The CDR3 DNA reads TGTGCCAGCAGCTTGGACGGGACAGCTACCAGCTCCTATAATTCACCCCTCCACTTT.

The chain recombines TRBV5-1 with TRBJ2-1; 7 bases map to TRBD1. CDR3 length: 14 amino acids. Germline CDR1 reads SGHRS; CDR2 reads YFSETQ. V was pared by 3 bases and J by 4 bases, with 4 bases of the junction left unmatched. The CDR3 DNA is TGCGCCAGCAGCTCCGGGACAGAGTACAATGAGCAGTTCTTC. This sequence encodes CASSSGTEYNEQFF.

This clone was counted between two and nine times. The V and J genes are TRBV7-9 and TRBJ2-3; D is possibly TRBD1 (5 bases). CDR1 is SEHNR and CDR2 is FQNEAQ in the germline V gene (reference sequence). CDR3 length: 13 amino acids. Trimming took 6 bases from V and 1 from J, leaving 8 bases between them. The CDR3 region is CASRPTGTDTQYF. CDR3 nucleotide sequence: TGTGCCAGCAGGCCGACAGGCACAGATACGCAGTATTTT.

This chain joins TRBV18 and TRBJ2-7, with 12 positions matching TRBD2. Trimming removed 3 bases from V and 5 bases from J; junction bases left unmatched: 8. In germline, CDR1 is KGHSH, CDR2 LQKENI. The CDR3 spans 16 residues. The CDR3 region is CASSPWTSGKGNEQYF. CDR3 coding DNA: TGTGCCAGCTCACCTTGGACTAGCGGGAAGGGGAACGAGCAGTACTTC.

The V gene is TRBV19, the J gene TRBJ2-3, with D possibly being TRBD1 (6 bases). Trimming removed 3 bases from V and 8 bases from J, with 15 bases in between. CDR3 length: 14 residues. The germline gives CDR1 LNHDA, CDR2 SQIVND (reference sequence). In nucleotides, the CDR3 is TGTGCCAGTAGTATTCACGTCCAAGGGGGTACGCAGTATTTT. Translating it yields CASSIHVQGGTQYF.

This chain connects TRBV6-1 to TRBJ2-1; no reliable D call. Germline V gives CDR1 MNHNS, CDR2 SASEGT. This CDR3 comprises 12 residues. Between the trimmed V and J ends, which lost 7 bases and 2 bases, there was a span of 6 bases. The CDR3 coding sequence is TGTGCCAGCAAGGCAGCCTACAATGAGCAGTTCTTC. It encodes CASKAAYNEQFF.

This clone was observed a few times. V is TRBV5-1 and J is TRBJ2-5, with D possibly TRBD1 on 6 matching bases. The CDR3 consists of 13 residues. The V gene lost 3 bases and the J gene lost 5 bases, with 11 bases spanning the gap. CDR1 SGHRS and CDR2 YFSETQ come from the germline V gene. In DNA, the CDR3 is TGCGCCAGCAGCTCATACAGGGCCGAGACCCAGTACTTC. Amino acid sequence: CASSSYRAETQYF.

CDR3 sequence reads: CASSLTPGTDTQYF. CDR3 coding DNA: TGTGCCAGCAGCTTAACACCTGGCACAGATACGCAGTATTTT. The rearrangement joins TRBV7-2 to TRBJ2-3; D unresolved. The CDR3 extends over 14 amino acids. Trimming pared 2 bases from V and 1 base from J, leaving 7 bases between. The germline CDR1 and CDR2 sequences are SGHTA and FQGNSA.

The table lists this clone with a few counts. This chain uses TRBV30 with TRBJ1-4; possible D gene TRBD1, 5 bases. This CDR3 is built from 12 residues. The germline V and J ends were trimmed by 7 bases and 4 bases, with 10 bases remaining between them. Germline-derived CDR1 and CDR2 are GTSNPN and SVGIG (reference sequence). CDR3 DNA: TGTGCCTTGACGGGGCTTAATGAAAAACTGTTTTTT. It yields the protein CALTGLNEKLFF. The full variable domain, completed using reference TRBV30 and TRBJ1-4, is SQTIHQWPATLVQPVGSPLSLECTVEGTSNPNLYWYRQAAGRGLQLLFYSVGIGQISSEVPQNLSASRPQDRQFILSSKKLLLSDSGFYLCALTGLNEKLFFGSGTQLSVL.